The rows below give T cell receptor beta chains drawn from one sample of a study of shared T cell receptors in the human thymus. Data came from immunoSEQ multiplex PCR; TCRdb stores just in-frame clones and leaves some out. The sample holds 700,000 or so clones, roughly 85% seen once. The same sample was also used in a study of human thymus T cells.

The sequencing input was thymocytes. These receptors were taken from a girl in the first two years of life with a congenital heart defect. Each CDR3 is given with its conserved first and last residue.

cdr3_length	j_call	v_call	cdr3_aa
17	TRBJ2-5	TRBV13	CASSPNLAGAYQETQYF
17	TRBJ2-5	TRBV5-1	CASSCGTSGGRQETQYF
15	TRBJ1-2	TRBV27	CASSPPTAGEMGYTF
15	TRBJ2-3	TRBV7-6	CASSFGRGALDTQYF
18	TRBJ2-1	TRBV19	CASSSQAGGPRSVNEQFF
16	TRBJ2-3	TRBV5-1	CASSLRTSGGGDTQYF
16	TRBJ1-1	TRBV7-2	CASTFGEGLKSTEAFF
15	TRBJ2-7	TRBV19	CASSNGTGVSYEQYF
16	TRBJ2-7	TRBV5-4	CASSFSRGAINYEQYF
13	TRBJ2-5	TRBV11-2	CAAASGVLETQYF
16	TRBJ2-3	TRBV7-2	CASSRSRVEEADTQYF
15	TRBJ2-1	TRBV7-2	CASSFRWRADNEQFF
12	TRBJ1-6	TRBV10-1	CASSEDSSPLHF
18	TRBJ1-4	TRBV7-9	CASSAQTGGASTNEKLFF
14	TRBJ1-5	TRBV28	CASSHRGLGQPQHF
15	TRBJ1-2	TRBV6-1	CASSTRGGTNYGYTF
17	TRBJ2-2	TRBV7-8	CASSLEGRQGCTGELFF
13	TRBJ1-4	TRBV19	CASQRGNNEKLFF
12	TRBJ2-7	TRBV7-9	CASSSGGGGGYF
13	TRBJ2-5	TRBV28	CASRNPGGETQYF
20	TRBJ2-5	TRBV2	CASTSPAEKKTSGLQETQYF
14	TRBJ2-1	TRBV5-1	CASSAAGQYNEQFF
13	TRBJ1-1	TRBV5-6	CASSRIQGHEAFF
17	TRBJ2-2	TRBV7-9	CASSPGLAGTYTGELFF
19	TRBJ2-2	TRBV19	CASSIRDRRVAKNTGELFF
13	TRBJ1-2	TRBV5-1	CASSLDRKDGYTF
17	TRBJ1-2	TRBV5-6	CASSPDRGRDSYYGYTF
13	TRBJ1-2	TRBV5-1	CASRGQGDYGYTF
12	TRBJ2-3	TRBV6-1	CASSDPTDTQYF
15	TRBJ2-7	TRBV4-1	CASSLDRELSYEQYF
16	TRBJ1-2	TRBV13	CASRPIVRGRIYGYTF
15	TRBJ1-6	TRBV5-6	CASSFSPRDNSPLHF
16	TRBJ2-7	TRBV19	CASSSKDSLPTYEQYF
12	TRBJ1-4	TRBV10-3	CAISEAGGKLFF
16	TRBJ1-1	TRBV7-9	CASSKRTPGENTEAFF
12	TRBJ1-1	TRBV6-5	CASKDRATEAFF
16	TRBJ1-2	TRBV29-1	CSVALRGGPKSYGYTF
15	TRBJ2-5	TRBV12-5	CASGLKDRGLETQYF
15	TRBJ1-1	TRBV6-5	CASRPKGGDRVSAFF
15	TRBJ2-7	TRBV6-5	CASRSLSGTLYEQYF
16	TRBJ2-2	TRBV9	CASSVHVLGDNGELFF
11	TRBJ1-1	TRBV19	CAVGGTTEAFF
15	TRBJ2-7	TRBV6-5	CASSQNDRATYEQYF
13	TRBJ1-3	TRBV2	CASRSDRGNTIYF
15	TRBJ1-2	TRBV6-5	CASSPGTGFSYGYTF
17	TRBJ2-4	TRBV19	CASTPTGLSQHKNIQYF
15	TRBJ2-7	TRBV27	CASRQGANPLYEQYF
15	TRBJ1-1	TRBV5-1	CASSPRVREDTEAFF
16	TRBJ2-1	TRBV9	CASSVGLGLAGGQQFF
15	TRBJ1-1	TRBV18	CATHRQGAILAEAFF
13	TRBJ1-1	TRBV7-4	CASTLGQGTEAFF
14	TRBJ2-7	TRBV19	CASSLAGDLYEQYF
11	TRBJ1-6	TRBV10-1	CARPLRSPLHF
16	TRBJ2-1	TRBV4-1	CASSPSDRVAYNEQFF
16	TRBJ1-6	TRBV6-5	CASSSIGQGANSPLHF
15	TRBJ2-7	TRBV5-1	CASSPWGQASYEQYF
15	TRBJ2-3	TRBV6-5	CASSYMGGTTDTQYF
16	TRBJ1-5	TRBV5-6	CASSFHRGPSNQPQHF
14	TRBJ1-2	TRBV6-5	CASSTTGGAYGYTF
17	TRBJ2-3	TRBV19	CASSKIPGERTTDTQYF